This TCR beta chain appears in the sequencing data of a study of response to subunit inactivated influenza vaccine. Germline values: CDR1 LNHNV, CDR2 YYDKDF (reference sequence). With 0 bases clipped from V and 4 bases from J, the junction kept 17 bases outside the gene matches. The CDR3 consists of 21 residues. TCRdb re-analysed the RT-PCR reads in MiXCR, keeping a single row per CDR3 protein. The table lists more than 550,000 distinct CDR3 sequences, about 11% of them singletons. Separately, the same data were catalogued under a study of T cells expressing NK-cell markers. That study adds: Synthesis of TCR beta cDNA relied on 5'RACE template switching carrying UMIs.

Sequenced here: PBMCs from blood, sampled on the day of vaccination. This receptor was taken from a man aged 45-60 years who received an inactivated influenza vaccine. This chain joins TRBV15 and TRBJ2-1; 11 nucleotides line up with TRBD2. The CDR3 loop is CATSRDRTSGGKRSLYNEQFF. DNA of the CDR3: TGTGCCACCAGCAGAGATCGTACTAGCGGGGGAAAAAGAAGCCTTTACAATGAGCAGTTCTTC.